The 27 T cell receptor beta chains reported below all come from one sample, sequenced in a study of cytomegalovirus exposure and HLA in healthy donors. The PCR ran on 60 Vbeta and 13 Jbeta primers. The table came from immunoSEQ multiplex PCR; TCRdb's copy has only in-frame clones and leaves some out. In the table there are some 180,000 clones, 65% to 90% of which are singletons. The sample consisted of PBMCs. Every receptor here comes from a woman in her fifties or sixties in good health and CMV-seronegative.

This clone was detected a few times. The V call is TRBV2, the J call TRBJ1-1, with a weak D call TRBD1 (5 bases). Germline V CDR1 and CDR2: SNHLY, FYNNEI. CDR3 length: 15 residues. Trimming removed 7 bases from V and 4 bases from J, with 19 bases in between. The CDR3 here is CASTLTGGVRTEAFF. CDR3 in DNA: TGTGCCAGCACACTAACCGGAGGGGTGCGCACTGAAGCTTTCTTT.

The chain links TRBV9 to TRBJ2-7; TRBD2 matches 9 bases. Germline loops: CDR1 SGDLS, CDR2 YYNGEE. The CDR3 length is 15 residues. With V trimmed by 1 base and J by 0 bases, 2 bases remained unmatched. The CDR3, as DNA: TGTGCCAGCAGCGTATGCGGGAGGGCCTCCTACGAGCAGTACTTC. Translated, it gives CASSVCGRASYEQYF.

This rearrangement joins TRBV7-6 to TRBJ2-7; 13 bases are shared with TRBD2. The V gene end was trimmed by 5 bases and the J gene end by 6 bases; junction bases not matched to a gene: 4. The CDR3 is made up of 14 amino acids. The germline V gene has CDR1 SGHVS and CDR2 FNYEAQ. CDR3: CASSTGLAGVEQYF. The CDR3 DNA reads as TGTGCCAGCAGCACCGGACTAGCGGGAGTCGAGCAGTACTTC.

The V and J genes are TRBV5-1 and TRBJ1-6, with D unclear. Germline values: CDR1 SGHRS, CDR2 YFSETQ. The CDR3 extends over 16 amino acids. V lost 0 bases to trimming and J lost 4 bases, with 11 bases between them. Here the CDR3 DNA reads TGCGCCAGCAGCTTGGGGACTGGAGCTTATAATTCACCCCTCCACTTT. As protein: CASSLGTGAYNSPLHF. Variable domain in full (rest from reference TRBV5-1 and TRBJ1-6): KAGVTQTPRYLIKTRGQQVTLSCSPISGHRSVSWYQQTPGQGLQFLFEYFSETQRNKGNFPGRFSGRQFSNSRSEMNVSTLELGDSALYLCASSLGTGAYNSPLHFGNGTRLTVT.

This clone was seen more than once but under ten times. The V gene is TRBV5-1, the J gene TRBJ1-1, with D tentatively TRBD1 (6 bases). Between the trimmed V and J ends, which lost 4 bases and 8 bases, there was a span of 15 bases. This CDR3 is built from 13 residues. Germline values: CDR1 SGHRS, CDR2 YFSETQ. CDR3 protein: CASSAIQGKEAFF. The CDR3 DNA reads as TGCGCCAGCAGCGCGATACAGGGAAAAGAAGCTTTCTTT.

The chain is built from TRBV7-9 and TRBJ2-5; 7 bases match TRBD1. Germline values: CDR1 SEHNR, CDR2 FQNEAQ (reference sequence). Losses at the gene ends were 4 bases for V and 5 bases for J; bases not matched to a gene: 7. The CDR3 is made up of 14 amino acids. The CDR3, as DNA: TGTGCCAGCAGCTATCAAGGGGGCCAGGAGACCCAGTACTTC. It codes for CASSYQGGQETQYF.

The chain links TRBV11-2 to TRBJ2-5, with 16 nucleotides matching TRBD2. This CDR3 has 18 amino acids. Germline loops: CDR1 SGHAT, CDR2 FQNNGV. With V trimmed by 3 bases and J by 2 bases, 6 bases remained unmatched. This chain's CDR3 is CASSLVGLAGGGQETQYF. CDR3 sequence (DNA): TGTGCCAGCAGCTTGGTGGGACTAGCGGGAGGGGGACAAGAGACCCAGTACTTC.

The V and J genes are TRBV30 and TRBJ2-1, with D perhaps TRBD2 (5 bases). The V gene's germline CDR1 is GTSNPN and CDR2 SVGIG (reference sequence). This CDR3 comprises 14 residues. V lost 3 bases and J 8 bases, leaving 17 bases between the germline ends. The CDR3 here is CAWSGSLATDEQFF. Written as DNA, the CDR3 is TGTGCCTGGAGCGGAAGTCTAGCAACCGATGAGCAGTTCTTC.

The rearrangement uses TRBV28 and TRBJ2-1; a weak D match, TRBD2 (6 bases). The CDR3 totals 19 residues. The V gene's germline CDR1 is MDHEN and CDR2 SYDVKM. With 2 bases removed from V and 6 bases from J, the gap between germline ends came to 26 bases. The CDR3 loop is CASSLPPWDSLATFNEQFF. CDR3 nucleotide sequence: TGTGCCAGCAGTTTACCCCCGTGGGACTCTCTTGCCACTTTCAATGAGCAGTTCTTC.

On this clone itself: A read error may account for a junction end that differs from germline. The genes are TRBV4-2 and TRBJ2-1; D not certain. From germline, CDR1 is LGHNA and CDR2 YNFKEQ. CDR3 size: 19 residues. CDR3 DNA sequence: TGTACCAGCAGCCAAGGTAACGTGGGCCAATCGAGCTCCTACAATGAGCAGTTCTTC. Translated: CTSSQGNVGQSSSYNEQFF.

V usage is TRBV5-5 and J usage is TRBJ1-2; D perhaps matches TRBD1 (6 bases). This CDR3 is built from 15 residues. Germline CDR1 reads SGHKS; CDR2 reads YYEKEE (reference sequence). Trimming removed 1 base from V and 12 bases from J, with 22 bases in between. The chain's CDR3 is CASSLTDWGPLGDTF. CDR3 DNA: TGTGCCAGCAGCTTGACCGATTGGGGGCCCCTTGGAGACACCTTC.

CDR3 loop: CASSLKTREESYEQYF. CDR3 sequence (DNA): TGTGCCAGCAGCCTCAAGACACGGGAGGAGTCCTACGAGCAGTACTTC. The chain recombines TRBV7-9 with TRBJ2-7; TRBD2 matches at 7 bases. V dropped 5 bases and J dropped 1; count of bases not matched to a gene: 11. Germline V gives CDR1 SEHNR, CDR2 FQNEAQ (reference sequence). The CDR3 covers 16 residues.

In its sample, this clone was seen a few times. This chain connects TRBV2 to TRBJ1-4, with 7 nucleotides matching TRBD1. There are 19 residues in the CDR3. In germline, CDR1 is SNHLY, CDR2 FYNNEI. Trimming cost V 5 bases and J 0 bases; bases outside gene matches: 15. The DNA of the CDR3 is TGTGCCAGCAGTCCCGTATTTACAGGGGTCGCCGCAACTAATGAAAAACTGTTTTTT. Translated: CASSPVFTGVAATNEKLFF.

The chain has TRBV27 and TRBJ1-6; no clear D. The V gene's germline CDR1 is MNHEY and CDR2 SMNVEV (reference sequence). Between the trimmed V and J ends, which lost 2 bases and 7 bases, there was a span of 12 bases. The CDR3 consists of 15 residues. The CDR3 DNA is TGTGCCAGCAGTTTAGGGCAGGTTATGAATTCACCCCTCCACTTT. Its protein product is CASSLGQVMNSPLHF.

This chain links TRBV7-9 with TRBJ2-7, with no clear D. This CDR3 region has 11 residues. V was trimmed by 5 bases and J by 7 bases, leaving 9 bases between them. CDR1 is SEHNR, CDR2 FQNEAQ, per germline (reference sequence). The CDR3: CASSQAREQYF. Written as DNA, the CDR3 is TGTGCCAGCAGCCAAGCTAGGGAGCAGTACTTC.

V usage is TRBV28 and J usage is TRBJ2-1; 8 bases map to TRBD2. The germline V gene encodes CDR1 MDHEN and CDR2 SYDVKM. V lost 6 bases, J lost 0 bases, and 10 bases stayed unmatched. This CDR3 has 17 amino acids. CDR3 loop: CASRRVAGSYSYNEQFF. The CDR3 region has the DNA TGTGCCAGCAGAAGGGTAGCGGGATCTTACTCCTACAATGAGCAGTTCTTC.

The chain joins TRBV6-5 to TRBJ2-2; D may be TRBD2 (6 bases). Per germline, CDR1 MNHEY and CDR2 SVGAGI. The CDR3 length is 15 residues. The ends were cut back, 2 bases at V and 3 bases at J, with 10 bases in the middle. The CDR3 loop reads CASSYDGSYTGELFF. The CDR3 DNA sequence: TGTGCCAGCAGTTACGACGGGAGTTACACCGGGGAGCTGTTTTTT.

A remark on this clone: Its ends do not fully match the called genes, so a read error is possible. CDR3 nucleotides: TGTGCCATCAGCAGGGGAGCTAGCGGGATCTACTCTAGCACAGATACGCAGTATTTT. It specifies CAISRGASGIYSSTDTQYF. V and J are TRBV15 and TRBJ2-3; TRBD2 matches at 9 bases. The CDR3 loop spans 19 amino acids. The germline CDR1 and CDR2 sequences are LNHNV and YYDKDF (reference sequence). The full variable domain, in which reference TRBV15 and TRBJ2-3 provide the parts outside the CDR3, is DAMVIQNPRYQVTQFGKPVTLSCSQTLNHNVMYWYQQKSSQAPKLLFHYYDKDFNNEADTPDNFQSRRPNTSFCFLDIRSPGLGDTAMYLCAISRGASGIYSSTDTQYFGPGTRLTVL.

CDR3 coding DNA: TGTGCCAGCAGCTTAGCGACGGGGAACACCGGGGAGCTGTTTTTT. Its protein product is CASSLATGNTGELFF. V gene TRBV7-2 combines with J gene TRBJ2-2; D gene unclear. V lost 0 bases and J 1 base, leaving 6 bases between the germline ends. Per germline, CDR1 SGHTA and CDR2 FQGNSA. This CDR3 is built from 15 residues.

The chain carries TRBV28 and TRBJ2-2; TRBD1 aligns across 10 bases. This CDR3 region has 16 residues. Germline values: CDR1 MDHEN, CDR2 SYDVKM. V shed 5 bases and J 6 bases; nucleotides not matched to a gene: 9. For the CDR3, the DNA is TGTGCCAGCAGTCCTGTCGGGACAGGGGCATCCGGGGAGCTGTTTTTT. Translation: CASSPVGTGASGELFF. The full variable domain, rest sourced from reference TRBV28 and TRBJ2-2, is DVKVTQSSRYLVKRTGEKVFLECVQDMDHENMFWYRQDPGLGLRLIYFSYDVKMKEKGDIPEGYSVSREKKERFSLILESASTNQTSMYLCASSPVGTGASGELFFGEGSRLTVL.

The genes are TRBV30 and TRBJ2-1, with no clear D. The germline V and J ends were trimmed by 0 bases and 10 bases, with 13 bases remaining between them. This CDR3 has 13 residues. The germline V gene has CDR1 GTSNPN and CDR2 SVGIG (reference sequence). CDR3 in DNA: TGTGCCTGGAGTGTATCTATCGCGGCCGAGCAGTTCTTC. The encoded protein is CAWSVSIAAEQFF.

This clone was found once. This CDR3 is CASSPDRGTRAGELFF. DNA of the CDR3: TGTGCCAGCAGCCCCGACAGGGGTACACGCGCCGGGGAGCTGTTTTTT. V usage is TRBV11-3 and J usage is TRBJ2-2; 8 bases match TRBD1. Germline V CDR1 and CDR2: SGHNT, YENEEA. The junction had 11 bases not matched to a gene; V was cut back by 5 bases and J by 6 bases. This CDR3 has 16 residues.

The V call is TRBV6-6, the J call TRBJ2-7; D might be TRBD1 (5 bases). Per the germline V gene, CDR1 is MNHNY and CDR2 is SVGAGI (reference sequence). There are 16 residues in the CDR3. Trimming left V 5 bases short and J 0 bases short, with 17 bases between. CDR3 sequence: CASSAASRGNSYEQYF. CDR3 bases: TGTGCCAGCAGTGCGGCGTCTAGGGGAAACTCCTACGAGCAGTACTTC.

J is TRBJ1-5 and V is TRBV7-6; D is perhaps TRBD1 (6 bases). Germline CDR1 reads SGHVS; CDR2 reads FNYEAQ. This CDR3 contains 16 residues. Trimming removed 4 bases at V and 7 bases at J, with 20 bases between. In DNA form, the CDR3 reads TGTGCCAGCAGCTCATCTATAGGGGGTTTTGGGCAGCCCCAGCATTTT. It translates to CASSSSIGGFGQPQHF.

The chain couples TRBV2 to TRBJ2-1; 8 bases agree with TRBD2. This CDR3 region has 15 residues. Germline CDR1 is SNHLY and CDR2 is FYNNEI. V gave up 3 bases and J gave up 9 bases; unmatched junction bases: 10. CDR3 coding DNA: TGTGCCAGCAGTGACAGGAGGACTAGCTTTAGTGAGCAGTTCTTC. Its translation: CASSDRRTSFSEQFF.

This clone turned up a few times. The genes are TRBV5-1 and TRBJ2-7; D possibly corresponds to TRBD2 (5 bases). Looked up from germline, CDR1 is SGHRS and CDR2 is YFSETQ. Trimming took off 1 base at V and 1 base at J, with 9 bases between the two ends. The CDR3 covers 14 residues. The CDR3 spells CASSLRRTSYEQYF. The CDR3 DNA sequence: TGCGCCAGCAGCTTGCGGAGGACTTCCTACGAGCAGTACTTC.

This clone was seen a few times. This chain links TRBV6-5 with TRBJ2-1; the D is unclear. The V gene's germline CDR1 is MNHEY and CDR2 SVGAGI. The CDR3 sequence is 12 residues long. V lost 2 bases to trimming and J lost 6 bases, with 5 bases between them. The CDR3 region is CASSYPGNEQFF. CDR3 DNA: TGTGCCAGCAGTTACCCGGGCAATGAGCAGTTCTTC.